The rows below give T cell receptor beta chains drawn from one sample of a study of blood T cell repertoires in COVID-19. This table comes from immunoSEQ multiplex PCR, and its TCRdb copy is limited to in-frame clones, with some not included. The sample holds over 65,000 clones, about 78% seen once. The sequenced sample was peripheral blood. Receptors originate from a man aged 55 to 70 with COVID-19, enrolled during active disease. Each CDR3 is given with its conserved first and last residue. A D gene is named only where the DNA matches it firmly. Part of the rows lack a size; the others show once, few, many or a class for expanded clones.

>NA|TRBJ1-5|TRBV27|14|TRBD1
TGTGCCAGCAGTTCCGGGACAGGGGTTCAGCCCCAGCATTTT
CASSSGTGVQPQHF
>NA|TRBJ2-2|TRBV6-2/TRBV6-3|15|TRBD2
TGTGCCAGCAGTACAACTAGCGGGAGGACCGGGGAGCTGTTTTTT
CASSTTSGRTGELFF
>NA|TRBJ2-1|TRBV4-3|14|NA
TGCGCCAGCAGCCAAGATAGGGAGTACAATGAGCAGTTCTTC
CASSQDREYNEQFF
>NA|TRBJ2-1|TRBV7-6|13|NA
TGTGCCAGCAGCCGCCCCGGTAGCAATGAGCAGTTCTTC
CASSRPGSNEQFF
>NA|TRBJ1-6|TRBV14|19|NA
TGTGCCAGCAGCCAAGGAGGTGACCTCGCCTTCCGACGTTATTCACCCCTCCACTTT
CASSQGGDLAFRRYSPLHF
>NA|TRBJ1-3|TRBV19|16|NA
TGTGCCAGTACCTCGGGGTCGGCTAGCTCTGGAAACACCATATATTTT
CASTSGSASSGNTIYF
>few|TRBJ2-1|TRBV5-1|15|TRBD2
TGCGCCAGCAGAACTAGCGCCAGCTCCTACAATGAGCAGTTCTTC
CASRTSASSYNEQFF
>NA|TRBJ2-7|TRBV15|15|TRBD1
TGTGCCACCAGTCCAAATACAGGGGGCCAAGACGAGCAGTACTTC
CATSPNTGGQDEQYF
>NA|TRBJ2-3|TRBV2|13|TRBD2
TGTGCCAGACTAGCGGGCCTCACAGATACGCAGTATTTT
CARLAGLTDTQYF
>many|TRBJ2-7|TRBV7-5|14|NA
TGTGCCAGAAGCAGTAGACAGCGCAGCTACGAGCAGTACTTC
CARSSRQRSYEQYF
>NA|TRBJ1-1|TRBV3-1/TRBV3-2|15|NA
TGTGCCAGCAGCCCTGGGGGGAGAGTGAGCACTGAAGCTTTCTTT
CASSPGGRVSTEAFF
>once|TRBJ2-5|TRBV5-1|13|NA
TGCGCCAGCAGCTCGGGATTTCAAGAGACCCAGTACTTC
CASSSGFQETQYF
>NA|TRBJ2-5|TRBV11-2|13|NA
TGTGCCAGCAGCCAGGGTTTAGGGGAGACCCAGTACTTC
CASSQGLGETQYF
>NA|TRBJ2-7|TRBV6-1|15|TRBD1
TGTGCCAGCAGTGAAAGTAAAGGGGGCTCTAGGGAGCAGTACTTC
CASSESKGGSREQYF
>NA|TRBJ2-7|TRBV6-2/TRBV6-3|16|NA
TGTGCCAGCAGTTACGCTTTGGGAGGCTTAGTCTACGAGCAGTACTTC
CASSYALGGLVYEQYF
>NA|TRBJ2-5|TRBV5-4|14|NA
TGTGCCAGCAGTCCTCAGCGGAGCCAAGAGACCCAGTACTTC
CASSPQRSQETQYF
>NA|TRBJ2-2|TRBV28|14|NA
TGTGCCAGCAGTTCCTCAGGGGACACCGGGGAGCTGTTTTTT
CASSSSGDTGELFF
>NA|TRBJ2-2|TRBV9|16|NA
TGTGCCAGCAGCGTAGATGAGGGTGATGTGGCCGGGGAGCTGTTTTTT
CASSVDEGDVAGELFF
>NA|TRBJ2-3|TRBV19|15|TRBD2
TGTGCCAGTAGTAGCGGGGGGGGATACACAGATACGCAGTATTTT
CASSSGGGYTDTQYF
>NA|TRBJ2-2|TRBV9|14|TRBD1
TGTGCCAGCAGCCAACCACAGGGGACCGGGGAGCTGTTTTTT
CASSQPQGTGELFF
>NA|TRBJ2-1|TRBV6-5|12|NA
TGTGCCGTGAGCGGCTCTTACAATGAGCAGTTCTTC
CAVSGSYNEQFF
>NA|TRBJ2-7|TRBV29-1|13|TRBD1
TGCAGCGTTGAAGGACAGGGTACCTTTGAGCAGTACTTC
CSVEGQGTFEQYF
>NA|TRBJ1-4|TRBV11-2|13|NA
TGTGCCAGCAGCTTAGACCCCTCGAGGAAACTGTTTTTT
CASSLDPSRKLFF
>many|TRBJ2-1|TRBV3-1/TRBV3-2|16|NA
TGTGCCAGCAGCCAAGATTTCGGGAGCTCCTACAATGAGCAGTTCTTC
CASSQDFGSSYNEQFF
>NA|TRBJ2-2|TRBV2|16|NA
TGTGCCAGCTACAAGGGCAGGGCTGCGAACACCGGGGAGCTGTTTTTT
CASYKGRAANTGELFF
>NA|TRBJ1-1|TRBV19|13|NA
TGTGCCAGTAGTATGAGGAGGAACACTGAAGCTTTCTTT
CASSMRRNTEAFF
>few|TRBJ1-1|TRBV6-5|12|NA
TGTGCCAGCATCATTGGGGGCCCTGAAGCTTTCTTT
CASIIGGPEAFF
>NA|TRBJ1-2|TRBV5-1|13|NA
TGCGCCAGCAGCCCGGACCAGGGTGATGGCTACACCTTC
CASSPDQGDGYTF
>NA|TRBJ2-1|TRBV19|15|NA
TGTGCCAGTAATCGTATGACAGGAGGATACAATGAGCAGTTCTTC
CASNRMTGGYNEQFF
>NA|TRBJ2-4|TRBV7-5|13|NA
TGTGCCAGAAGCTTAGCCCCGGGGGGCAGGGGATACTTC
CARSLAPGGRGYF
>once|TRBJ2-1|TRBV19|13|TRBD2
TGTGCCACCGGACTAGCGGTTTATCATGAGCAGTTCTTC
CATGLAVYHEQFF
>few|TRBJ2-7|TRBV15|14|NA
TGTGCCACCAGCAGAGGGTTCCAGGGGGGCGAGCAGTACTTC
CATSRGFQGGEQYF
>once|TRBJ2-3|TRBV12-3/TRBV12-4|13|NA
TGTGCCAGCAGCGGGGGAGGTGGGGATACGCAGTATTTT
CASSGGGGDTQYF
>NA|TRBJ1-2|TRBV3-1/TRBV3-2|13|NA
TGTGCCAGCAGCCGCAGGACAGACTATGGCTACACCTTC
CASSRRTDYGYTF
>NA|TRBJ2-5|TRBV2|16|TRBD2
TGTGCCAGCAGTGGGGCTAGCGGGAGGCCCGGGGAGACCCAGTACTTC
CASSGASGRPGETQYF